The present T cell receptor (beta chain) was sequenced within a study of T cell clonotyping in hematopoietic cell transplantation. Repertoires were generated with immunoSEQ multiplex PCR, while TCRdb's copy carries only in-frame clones and drops some. The sample holds tens of thousands of clones, 65% to 90% seen once. The time point was: recipient sample about 28 days before transplant, after cytoreduction. The CDR3 runs 12 residues. Trimming took off 0 bases at V and 8 bases at J, with 9 bases between the two ends. CDR1 and CDR2 (germline): GTSNPN, SVGIG (reference sequence). Regarding the study as a whole: Pathologically expanded recipient clonotypes increased progressively from day 30 to day 180 as diversity fell.

On this clone: Its antigen is currently unknown.

This chain joins TRBV30 and TRBJ2-3; unclear D gene. The sequence was obtained from a man in his fifties or sixties with biphenotypic leukemia. Some clones in this sample may be carry-over from other donors' samples. Material: peripheral blood mononuclear cells, obtained before stem cell transplant. In DNA, the CDR3 is TGTGCCTGGAGTGTACTGTATGGTACGCAGTATTTT. It encodes CAWSVLYGTQYF. The complete variable domain, with remaining parts taken from reference TRBV30 and TRBJ2-3, reads SQTIHQWPATLVQPVGSPLSLECTVEGTSNPNLYWYRQAAGRGLQLLFYSVGIGQISSEVPQNLSASRPQDRQFILSSKKLLLSDSGFYLCAWSVLYGTQYFGPGTRLTVL.